This TCR beta chain is from a study of cytomegalovirus exposure and HLA in healthy donors. The CDR3 is 12 amino acids. Germline values: CDR1 MNHEY, CDR2 SMNVEV (reference sequence). V was pared by 8 bases and J by 4 bases, with 5 bases of the junction left unmatched. Use of 60 Vbeta and 13 Jbeta primers characterized the PCR. Data came from immunoSEQ multiplex PCR; TCRdb stores just in-frame clones and leaves some out. Seen in this sample are around 210,000 clones; the ten most common clones hold 0.9% to 1.4%. The source is a girl aged 2 to 9 in good health and CMV-seropositive. Sequencing was performed on PBMCs. This sequence joins TRBV27 and TRBJ2-7; the match to TRBD2 covers 7 bases. The CDR3 DNA sequence: TGTGCCAGCGGGAGGGCCGGGTACGAGCAGTACTTC. It encodes CASGRAGYEQYF.